Listed here are 20 T cell receptor beta chains from one sample, sequenced in a study of T cell responses to AZD1222 COVID-19 vaccine. Measured with immunoSEQ multiplex PCR; TCRdb has only the in-frame clones, and not every one. Here the sample spans about 100,000 clones, around nine tenths being singletons. The source material was peripheral blood, sampled on day 0 of AZD1222 vaccination. Every receptor here comes from an adult in good health.

The rearrangement links TRBV3-1 (or the pseudogene TRBV3-2) to TRBJ2-1; 10 nucleotides align to TRBD2. Germline loops: CDR1 LGHDT, CDR2 YNNKEL (reference sequence). This CDR3 is 19 amino acids long. Trimming at V came to 6 bases and at J to 0 bases, leaving 14 bases not matched to a gene. CDR3 protein: CASRIPGLARTSSYNEQFF. Here the CDR3 DNA reads TGTGCCAGCAGGATTCCGGGACTAGCGAGAACCAGCTCCTACAATGAGCAGTTCTTC.

The chain couples TRBV6-5 to TRBJ2-1; TRBD1 matches at 10 bases. Germline values: CDR1 MNHEY, CDR2 SVGAGI. The CDR3 spans 15 residues. V shed 6 bases, J shed 9 bases, and the junction held 11 bases outside the gene matches. The chain's CDR3 is CASSQPGQGTFEQFF. CDR3 sequence (DNA): TGTGCCAGCAGCCAGCCGGGACAGGGGACATTTGAGCAGTTCTTC.

The rearrangement links TRBV5-1 to TRBJ2-1; 7 bases are a match to TRBD2. The V segment lost 4 bases and the J segment 7 bases; nucleotides outside the gene matches: 2. The CDR3 runs 12 residues. Germline loops: CDR1 SGHRS, CDR2 YFSETQ. The CDR3 is CASSPGLNEQFF. Here the CDR3 DNA reads TGCGCCAGCAGCCCGGGACTAAATGAGCAGTTCTTC.

The sample holds one count of this clone. CDR3 in DNA: TGTGCCAGCAGCTACCGACAGACCCTTAGGGGTTCACCCCTCCACTTT. This gives the protein CASSYRQTLRGSPLHF. The V gene is TRBV5-6, the J gene TRBJ1-6; D might be TRBD1 (5 bases). Germline V gene lookup returns CDR1 SGHDT and CDR2 YYEEEE. V dropped 3 bases and J dropped 9 bases, with 19 bases sitting between them. The length of the CDR3 is 16 residues.

The chain recombines TRBV5-1 with TRBJ2-7; D gene uncertain. The CDR3 consists of 13 residues. CDR1 is SGHRS, CDR2 YFSETQ, per germline. The V and J ends lost 2 bases and 3 bases respectively, with 9 bases between them. CDR3 in amino acids: CASSLGSDYEQYF. CDR3 DNA sequence: TGCGCCAGCAGCTTAGGTTCCGACTACGAGCAGTACTTC.

The V call is TRBV5-1, the J call TRBJ1-1; D is possibly TRBD1 (6 bases). Trimming removed 4 bases at V and 3 bases at J, with 13 bases between. The germline gives CDR1 SGHRS, CDR2 YFSETQ. CDR3 length: 14 residues. The CDR3 DNA follows: TGCGCCAGCAGCACTTTAGGGGGGTACACTGAAGCTTTCTTT. This translates into CASSTLGGYTEAFF.

This clone was seen a handful of times. The V and J genes are TRBV28 and TRBJ1-1; D is ambiguous. The CDR3 loop spans 13 amino acids. CDR1 is MDHEN, CDR2 SYDVKM, per germline. V was pared by 6 bases and J by 9 bases, with 17 bases between. The CDR3 DNA sequence: TGTGCCAGCAGAAGCCAAGGCGGGAAAAAAGCTTTCTTT. Its protein product is CASRSQGGKKAFF.

This clone was picked up one time. The chain couples TRBV7-2 to TRBJ2-5, with a possible D match to TRBD2 (6 bases). The CDR3 has 15 residues. Per germline, CDR1 SGHTA and CDR2 FQGNSA. Trimming took off 5 bases at V and 7 bases at J, with 20 bases between the two ends. CDR3 protein: CASSGGSIKEGTQYF. The CDR3 nucleotides read TGTGCCAGCAGCGGAGGTTCAATCAAGGAGGGGACCCAGTACTTC.

J is TRBJ1-1 and V is TRBV7-3; TRBD1 agrees at 7 bases. The CDR3 loop spans 13 amino acids. Looked up from germline, CDR1 is SGHTA and CDR2 is FQGTGA. Trimming cost V 6 bases and J 5 bases; bases outside gene matches: 6. CDR3 amino acids: CASSQTGWTEAFF. The CDR3 DNA follows: TGTGCCAGCAGTCAGACAGGGTGGACTGAAGCTTTCTTT.

The CDR3 DNA follows: TGTGCCAGTAGTATATCTTGGGGGTATGGCTACACCTTC. Translating it yields CASSISWGYGYTF. The chain uses TRBV19 and TRBJ1-2; D perhaps matches TRBD1 (5 bases). The length of the CDR3 is 13 residues. CDR1 is LNHDA and CDR2 is SQIVND in the germline V gene (reference sequence). V gave up 2 bases and J gave up 5 bases, with 9 bases separating them.

V and J are TRBV27 and TRBJ2-3; D unresolved. The V end was cut by 8 bases, the J end by 4 bases, with 13 bases between. Germline V gives CDR1 MNHEY, CDR2 SMNVEV (reference sequence). This CDR3 has 13 amino acids. The CDR3 spells CASRLGSPDTQYF. As DNA, the CDR3 is TGTGCCAGCCGACTCGGTTCCCCAGATACGCAGTATTTT.

The J gene is TRBJ1-4, the V gene TRBV28; D is uncertain. The germline V gene has CDR1 MDHEN and CDR2 SYDVKM. The CDR3 sequence is 13 residues long. V was shortened by 2 bases and J by 8 bases, with 9 bases between the two germline ends. The chain's CDR3 is CASSLRRAEKLFF. CDR3 bases: TGTGCCAGCAGTTTAAGGAGGGCCGAAAAACTGTTTTTT.

This sequence joins TRBV5-5 and TRBJ1-1, with a possible D match to TRBD1 (5 bases). In germline, CDR1 is SGHKS, CDR2 YYEKEE (reference sequence). This CDR3 comprises 17 residues. V was trimmed by 1 base and J by 4 bases, leaving 20 bases between them. CDR3 sequence (DNA): TGTGCCAGCAGCTTGAAGGGGAGTCGGGGAGAGTTCACTGAAGCTTTCTTT. Its translation is CASSLKGSRGEFTEAFF.

The V call is TRBV6-2 or TRBV6-3, the J call TRBJ1-2; D unresolved. CDR3 length: 13 residues. V lost 4 bases to trimming and J lost 1 base, with 7 bases between them. CDR1 and CDR2 from the germline V gene are MNHEY and SVGEGT. CDR3 DNA sequence: TGTGCCAGCAGTTCCTATTTTAACTATGGCTACACCTTC. As protein: CASSSYFNYGYTF.

The rearrangement joins TRBV3-1 (or the pseudogene TRBV3-2) to TRBJ1-3; a possible D gene is TRBD1 (5 bases). Germline CDR1 and CDR2: LGHDT and YNNKEL (reference sequence). The V and J ends lost 4 bases and 9 bases respectively, with 16 bases between them. This CDR3 is built from 14 residues. The CDR3 is CASSPLDGGGTIYF. Here the CDR3 DNA reads TGTGCCAGCAGCCCACTAGACGGGGGTGGCACCATATATTTT.

On this clone itself: Other DNA sequences in the same sample also yield this CDR3. The V gene is TRBV5-6, the J gene TRBJ1-2; D gene unclear. The CDR3 contains 13 residues. V lost 0 bases and J 5 bases, leaving 8 bases between the germline ends. Germline CDR1 reads SGHDT; CDR2 reads YYEEEE. CDR3 nucleotides: TGTGCCAGCAGCTTGGAGACGCCTTATGGCTACACCTTC. Amino acid sequence: CASSLETPYGYTF.

This chain connects TRBV13 to TRBJ1-1; a weak D match, TRBD1 (5 bases). Per germline, CDR1 PRHDT and CDR2 FYEKMQ (reference sequence). V was cut by 4 bases and J by 3 bases, with 15 bases left in between. The CDR3 runs to 15 residues. DNA of the CDR3: TGTGCCAGCAGCTCCCCGGAGCGGGGGGACACTGAAGCTTTCTTT. Translated, it gives CASSSPERGDTEAFF.

The chain employs TRBV19 and TRBJ1-4, with a possible D match to TRBD1 (5 bases). V was cut by 3 bases and J by 8 bases, with 13 bases left in between. Germline-derived CDR1 and CDR2 are LNHDA and SQIVND (reference sequence). The length of the CDR3 is 14 residues. The CDR3 DNA is TGTGCCAGTAGTATTCGGCAGGGAGGCGAAAAACTGTTTTTT. This gives the protein CASSIRQGGEKLFF.

The chain employs TRBV5-1 and TRBJ2-7, with 8 nucleotides matching TRBD1. Germline V gene lookup returns CDR1 SGHRS and CDR2 YFSETQ. The V segment lost 4 bases and the J segment 5 bases; nucleotides outside the gene matches: 5. The CDR3 has 13 amino acids. CDR3 sequence (DNA): TGCGCCAGCAGCAAGACAGGGGCCCACGAGCAGTACTTC. Amino acid sequence: CASSKTGAHEQYF.

This sequence joins TRBV19 and TRBJ2-3, with 12 positions matching TRBD2. Per germline, CDR1 LNHDA and CDR2 SQIVND (reference sequence). The J segment lost 1 base and the V segment lost 4 bases, leaving 3 bases of the junction unmatched. This CDR3 region has 16 residues. The DNA of the CDR3 is TGTGCCAGTAGTAGCCTAGCGGGAGGGGGCACAGATACGCAGTATTTT. Translated: CASSSLAGGGTDTQYF.